A selection of T cell receptor beta chains follows, all from one sample in a study of blood T cells in healthy people across ages. TCRdb used MiXCR to reprocess the 5' RACE reads, holding one entry per CDR3 protein. The sample includes approximately 780,000 distinct CDR3 sequences, around a quarter of them seen just once. This sample also appeared in a second study, on T cells of mothers and their children.

Input material: blood. Source of these receptors: a boy aged 5-17 years in good health. Both conserved end residues are part of each CDR3. A D gene is named only where the DNA matches it firmly. Clone size appears in some rows only: once, few, many, or a class for an expanded clone.

V gene	CDR3 length	J gene	D gene	clone size	CDR3 DNA	CDR3 protein
TRBV7-7	13	TRBJ1-4	NA	few	TGTGCTAGCAGCCCCACGTTGGGCGAAAAACTGTTTTTT	CASSPTLGEKLFF
TRBV5-1	17	TRBJ1-1	NA	NA	TGCGCCAGCAGCTTTGGAATTTCACAGGTGTCGAACACTGAAGCTTTCTTT	CASSFGISQVSNTEAFF
TRBV3-1	13	TRBJ2-1	NA	NA	TGTGCCAGCAGCCCAGGCTCAGGGTATGAGCAGTTCTTC	CASSPGSGYEQFF
TRBV20-1	11	TRBJ2-5	NA	few	TGCAGTGCGCCATGGGGGGAGACCCAGTACTTC	CSAPWGETQYF
TRBV2	15	TRBJ2-7	NA	few	TGTGCCAGCAGTGAATCCCTAGCGAGCCTTTACGAGCAGTACTTC	CASSESLASLYEQYF
TRBV3-1	15	TRBJ1-2	TRBD1	NA	TGTGCCAGCAGCTACAACAGGGGGCCTGGCTATGGCTACACCTTC	CASSYNRGPGYGYTF
TRBV5-1	16	TRBJ2-1	NA	few	TGCGCCAGCAGCTCCACCAGGGGTTTTTCCTACAATGAGCAGTTCTTC	CASSSTRGFSYNEQFF
TRBV6-5	14	TRBJ1-2	NA	NA	TGTGCCAGCACCCCCGTATGGGGGGGATGGGGCTACACCTTC	CASTPVWGGWGYTF
TRBV20-1	14	TRBJ2-4	NA	few	TGCAGTGCTAGACAGACGTGGGGAGGAAACATTCAGTACTTC	CSARQTWGGNIQYF
TRBV6-4	15	TRBJ2-7	NA	few	TGTGCCAGCAGTGACTCTACTAGGGGGGGCTACGAGCAGTACTTC	CASSDSTRGGYEQYF
TRBV28	14	TRBJ2-7	NA	few	TGTGCCAGCAGAGATGACAGGAGCTCCTACGAGCAGTACTTC	CASRDDRSSYEQYF
TRBV20-1	14	TRBJ1-4	NA	NA	TGCAGTGCCCTTCCCGGAGCCGCAAATGAAAAACTGTTTTTT	CSALPGAANEKLFF
TRBV7-2	14	TRBJ1-1	NA	few	TGTGCCAGCAGCTTCCACCCAGTGAACACTGAAGCTTTCTTT	CASSFHPVNTEAFF
TRBV20-1	13	TRBJ1-1	NA	NA	TGCAGCGTCCTTACCGGAGAGAACACTGAAGCTTTCTTT	CSVLTGENTEAFF
TRBV28	13	TRBJ2-4	NA	few	TGTGCCACCAAGGGCGCCGCCAAAAACATTCAGTACTTC	CATKGAAKNIQYF
TRBV2	14	TRBJ2-5	TRBD2	few	TGTGCCAGCAGACTAGCGGGGGGGCAAGAGACCCAGTACTTC	CASRLAGGQETQYF
TRBV16	15	TRBJ1-4	NA	few	TGTGCCAGCAGCCAATCGGGGCAGGGCGATGAAAAACTGTTTTTT	CASSQSGQGDEKLFF